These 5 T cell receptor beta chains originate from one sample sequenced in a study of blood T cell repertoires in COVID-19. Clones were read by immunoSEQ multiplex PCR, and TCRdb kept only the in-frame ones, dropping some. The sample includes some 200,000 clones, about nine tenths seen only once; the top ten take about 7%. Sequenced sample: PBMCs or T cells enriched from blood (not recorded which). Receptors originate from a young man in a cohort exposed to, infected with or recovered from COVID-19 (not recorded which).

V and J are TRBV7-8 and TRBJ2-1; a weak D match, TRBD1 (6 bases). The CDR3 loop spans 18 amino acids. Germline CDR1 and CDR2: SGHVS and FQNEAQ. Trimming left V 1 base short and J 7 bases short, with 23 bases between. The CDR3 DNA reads TGTGCCAGCAGCTTAGGACAGGCTAACTTAGAATCGGGGAATGAGCAGTTCTTC. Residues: CASSLGQANLESGNEQFF.

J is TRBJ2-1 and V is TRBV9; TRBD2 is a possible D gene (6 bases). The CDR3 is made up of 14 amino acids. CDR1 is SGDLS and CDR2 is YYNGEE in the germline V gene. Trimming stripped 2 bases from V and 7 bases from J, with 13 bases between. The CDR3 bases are TGTGCCAGCAGCGTCGGGGGTGTTAAGAATGAGCAGTTCTTC. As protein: CASSVGGVKNEQFF. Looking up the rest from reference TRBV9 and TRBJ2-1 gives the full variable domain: DSGVTQTPKHLITATGQRVTLRCSPRSGDLSVYWYQQSLDQGLQFLIQYYNGEERAKGNILERFSAQQFPDLHSELNLSSLELGDSALYFCASSVGGVKNEQFFGPGTRLTVL.

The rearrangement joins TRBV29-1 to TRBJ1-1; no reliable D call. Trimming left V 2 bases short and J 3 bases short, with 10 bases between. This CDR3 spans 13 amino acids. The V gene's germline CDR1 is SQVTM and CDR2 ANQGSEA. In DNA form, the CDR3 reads TGCAGCGTTGAATGGCAGATGGACACTGAAGCTTTCTTT. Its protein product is CSVEWQMDTEAFF.

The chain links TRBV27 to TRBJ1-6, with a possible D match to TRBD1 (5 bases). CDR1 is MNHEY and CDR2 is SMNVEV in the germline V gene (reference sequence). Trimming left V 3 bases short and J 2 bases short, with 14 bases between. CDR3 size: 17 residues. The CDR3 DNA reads TGTGCCAGCAGTTTCAGGGCAGAACGTGCCTATAATTCACCCCTCCACTTT. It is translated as CASSFRAERAYNSPLHF.

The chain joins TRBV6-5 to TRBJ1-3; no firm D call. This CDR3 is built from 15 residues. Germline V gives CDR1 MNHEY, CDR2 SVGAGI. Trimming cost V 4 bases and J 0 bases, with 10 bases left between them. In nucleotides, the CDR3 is TGTGCCAGCAGTTGGAACACAGTCTCTGGAAACACCATATATTTT. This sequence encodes CASSWNTVSGNTIYF.